This TCR beta chain stems from a study of lymphopenia after photon versus proton radiotherapy. Findings and caveats of the study: After lymphocyte nadir, photon-treated repertoires showed oligoclonal expansion, especially CD8+ Temra. Proton therapy kept repertoires fairly stable, unlike photons, which gained effector/memory cells.

A note on this clone: Its antigen is not identified.

Profiling relied on immunoSEQ multiplex PCR, and the TCRdb table lists in-frame clones only, not all of them. Among roughly 150,000 clones listed, 75% to 90% were seen once. The V gene lost 2 bases and the J gene lost 0 bases, with 20 bases spanning the gap. CDR1 is KGHSH, CDR2 LQKENI, per germline. The CDR3 is made up of 19 amino acids. The J gene is TRBJ2-4, the V gene TRBV18, with D hard to call. The clonotype was recovered from a man aged 50-59 years with gastric cancer. This specimen consisted of peripheral blood, obtained from a patient treated with photon-based radiotherapy. CDR3 DNA sequence: TGTGCCAGCTCACCATTGGGTCCTGGGTCGTCTCTAGCCAAAAACATTCAGTACTTC. This sequence encodes CASSPLGPGSSLAKNIQYF.